A selection of T cell receptor beta chains follows, all from one sample in a study of T cell repertoires in cytomegalovirus infection. TCRdb reanalysed the reads using MiXCR and keeps one entry per CDR3 protein. The data hold hundreds of thousands of distinct CDR3 sequences, with approximately 31% observed a single time. Their antigen targets remain unknown. Here the sequenced sample was cultured CD8+ T cells from PBMCs, taken from culture after CMV antigen stimulation. These receptor sequences come from a human donor in good health (CMV status not recorded). Some clones in this sample may be carry-over from other donors' samples. CDR3s leave out the opening cysteine and the closing phenylalanine or tryptophan. Clone size, where shown, is once, few, many, or a class for clones that have expanded.

abundance,v_gene,CDR3aa
many,TRBV7-6,ASSPMDRGLDEQY
few,TRBV12-3/TRBV12-4,ASSQTATMNTEAF
.,TRBV2,ALLPGGTGGAIGGYT
.,TRBV27,ASSYSGGPPYNEQF
once,TRBV29-1,SVLSVRQGALRNYGYT
.,TRBV9,ASSVKGGNTEAF
.,TRBV20-1,SARTPLSGLDTQY
.,TRBV7-6,ASSLVAAEQF
.,TRBV29-1,SADIYGYT
.,TRBV15,ATSRDPGLTGELF
.,TRBV7-6,ASSPGQSSHEQF
few,TRBV4-2,ASSQEFGTPLGELF
few,TRBV10-3,AISPGAGYSGANVLT
.,TRBV7-6,ASSPPRVGPSGVYNEQF
few,TRBV25-1,ASSEYFRTQGADGYT
few,TRBV7-6,AIQKPGQGTTNTEAF
.,TRBV5-5,ASSSSGLGGDTQY
.,TRBV20-1,SARDAGGPLDIQY
.,TRBV24-1,ATSDMDTGEQF
.,TRBV10-3,AISGSGDNEQF
few,TRBV27,ASTPSGTTYNEQF
.,TRBV19,ASSGWTWEGTEAF
.,TRBV5-1,ASLGVDSSYNEQF
.,TRBV6-8,ASSYQFGTGSGELF
.,TRBV7-8,ASSPRPGQGNHEQY
.,TRBV6-5,ASSYSNAYEKLF
few,TRBV6-1,ASRQITGVRTGELF
.,TRBV9,ASSPRQGVRGYT
.,TRBV19,ASSPAGGGSPLH
.,TRBV28,ASRPDTDTQY
.,TRBV20-1,SAGDGTSYEQY